This TCR beta chain was sequenced in a study of blood T cells in healthy people across ages. The CDR3 runs to 13 residues. V gave up 1 base and J gave up 7 bases, with 10 bases separating them. The second PCR ran roughly 6 to 11 cycles with a sample-barcoded 5' primer and J-beta primers. TCRdb reprocessed the 5' RACE reads via MiXCR and lists one record per CDR3 protein. The sample records approximately 760,000 distinct CDR3 sequences, roughly 25% being singletons. The individuals who served as donors were healthy Caucasians living in Russia, aged roughly 6 to 95. These data were likewise used in another study, on T cells of mothers and their children. From that second work: The study recruited a few healthy Caucasian mothers and their six children as donors. A second PCR was performed with the M1S primer. This primer added sample barcodes and 2-4 random nucleotides.

The chain has TRBV12-3 or TRBV12-4 and TRBJ1-2; D is possibly TRBD1 (5 bases). The sequence was collected from a boy aged 5 to 17 in good health. Sequences were obtained from blood. This CDR3 reads CASSLGFQGGYTF. The CDR3 DNA reads as TGTGCCAGCAGTTTAGGGTTCCAGGGTGGCTACACCTTC.